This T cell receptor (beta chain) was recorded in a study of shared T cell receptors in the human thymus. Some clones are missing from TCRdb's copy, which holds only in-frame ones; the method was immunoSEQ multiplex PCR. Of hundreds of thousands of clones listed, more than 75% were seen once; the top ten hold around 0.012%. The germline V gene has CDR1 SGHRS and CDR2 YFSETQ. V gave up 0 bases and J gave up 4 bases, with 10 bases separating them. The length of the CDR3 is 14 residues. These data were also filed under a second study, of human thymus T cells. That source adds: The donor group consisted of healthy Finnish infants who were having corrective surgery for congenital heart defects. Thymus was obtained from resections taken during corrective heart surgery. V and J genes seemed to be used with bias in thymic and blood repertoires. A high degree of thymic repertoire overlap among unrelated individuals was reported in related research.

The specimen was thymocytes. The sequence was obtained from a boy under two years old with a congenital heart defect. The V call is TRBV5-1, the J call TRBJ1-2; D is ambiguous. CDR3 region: CASSLVGGSYGYTF. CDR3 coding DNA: TGCGCCAGCAGCTTGGTTGGAGGTTCCTATGGCTACACCTTC.